The sequence of this TCR beta chain was determined in a study of T cell repertoires in cytomegalovirus infection. Study-wide context: CMV epitopes that were recently identified and HLA-C-restricted were used alongside well-studied HLA-B-restricted ones. Study-wide points: Clonotypes of TCR beta that were HLA-C-restricted and CMV-specific dominated the ex vivo response. Cumulative public TCR beta family frequency identified carriers of CMV plus the relevant HLA.

The CDR3 is 16 amino acids. From germline, CDR1 is SGHVS and CDR2 FNYEAQ. In the case of this clonotype: Its specificity is not known. One junction end does not reproduce the germline sequence, and a read error may be involved.

MiXCR, run by TCRdb on the reads, gives a single entry per CDR3 protein. The sample lists 230,000 or so distinct CDR3 sequences; about 38% were seen once. The sequencing here drew on CD8+ T cells from cultured PBMCs, taken from culture after CMV antigen stimulation. V usage is TRBV7-6 and J usage is TRBJ2-3; 8 nucleotides align to TRBD1. This TCR derives from a human donor in good health (CMV status not recorded). Some clones in this sample may be carry-over from other donors' samples. CDR3 nucleotide sequence: TGTGCTAGCAGCTCCATCGACAGGGGCGGAACAGATACGCAGTATTTT. Translated: CASSSIDRGGTDTQYF.